This T cell receptor (beta chain) was retrieved from a study of CD8+ T cells in alopecia areata. Researchers gathered lesional scalp punch biopsies and peripheral blood from patients with alopecia areata. CD4+ and CD8+ T cells were sorted from PBMCs stained for CD3, CD4 and CD8. CDR1 GTSNPN and CDR2 SVGIG come from the germline V gene (reference sequence). J was trimmed by 2 bases and V by 7 bases; bases with no gene match: 11. The CDR3 is made up of 16 amino acids. It was cDNA, reverse transcribed from extracted RNA, that served as the sequencing template. Using immunoSEQ multiplex PCR, the repertoire was profiled, and TCRdb retains in-frame clones only, with some absent. The sample shows fewer than 70,000 clones, 44% of them seen only once.

The source material was NKG2D-low CD8+ T cells sorted from blood. The chain links TRBV30 to TRBJ2-7; 13 bases fit TRBD2. This sequence was found in a human donor with alopecia areata. Here the CDR3 reads CALKPTSGRLAYEQYF. CDR3 sequence (DNA): TGTGCCTTAAAACCGACTAGCGGGAGGTTGGCCTACGAGCAGTACTTC.